These 15 T cell receptor beta chains were sequenced from one sample in a study of control samples from healthy donors and cancer patients. Method: immunoSEQ multiplex PCR; TCRdb's copy keeps in-frame clones and lacks some. Found here are about 73,000 clones, roughly 92% of them singletons; the top ten hold 6.2%. Sequenced sample: blood. The receptors stem from a woman in her thirties or forties in good health.

The gene calls are TRBV3-1 (or the pseudogene TRBV3-2) and TRBJ2-2; D might be TRBD1 (6 bases). Between the trimmed V and J ends, which lost 1 base and 2 bases, there was a span of 11 bases. Germline lookup yields CDR1 LGHDT and CDR2 YNNKEL (reference sequence). CDR3 size: 16 residues. CDR3 region: CASSQGGRGNTGELFF. DNA of the CDR3: TGTGCCAGCAGCCAAGGCGGCAGGGGTAACACCGGGGAGCTGTTTTTT.

A single count supports this clone. The chain carries TRBV12-3 or TRBV12-4 and TRBJ1-5; D gene unclear. Trimming took 7 bases from V and 5 from J, leaving 9 bases between them. The CDR3 is 12 amino acids. The CDR3 bases are TGTGCCAGCACATATAACGATCAGCCCCAGCATTTT. Residues: CASTYNDQPQHF.

This chain connects TRBV4-3 to TRBJ1-6, with D hard to call. The CDR3 loop spans 16 amino acids. V lost 4 bases and J 0 bases, leaving 10 bases between the germline ends. Looked up from germline, CDR1 is LGHNA and CDR2 is YSLEER. The CDR3 region is CASSLVGSSYNSPLHF. The DNA of the CDR3 is TGCGCCAGCAGCCTTGTGGGCAGCTCCTATAATTCACCCCTCCACTTT.

This clone was seen just once. The gene calls are TRBV12-3 or TRBV12-4 and TRBJ2-5; D possibly matches TRBD1 or TRBD2 (5 bases each). Trimming pared 3 bases from V and 4 bases from J, leaving 9 bases between. The CDR3 spans 13 residues. In nucleotides, the CDR3 is TGTGCCAGCAGTTTGTCTGGGACAGAGACCCAGTACTTC. Translating it yields CASSLSGTETQYF.

The chain recombines TRBV6-1 with TRBJ2-1; D possibly uses TRBD1 or TRBD2 (6 bases each). The germline V gene has CDR1 MNHNS and CDR2 SASEGT. V lost 2 bases and J lost 0, with 14 bases in between. The CDR3 is 17 amino acids. CDR3 residues: CASSERGGLRSYNEQFF. The CDR3 DNA sequence: TGTGCCAGCAGTGAAAGAGGGGGGCTCCGCTCCTACAATGAGCAGTTCTTC.

The chain links TRBV20-1 to TRBJ1-5; D unclear. The CDR3 is made up of 11 amino acids. V was pared by 3 bases and J by 3 bases, with 3 bases between. The germline V gene has CDR1 DFQATT and CDR2 SNEGSKA (reference sequence). CDR3 residues: CSASDNQPQHF. CDR3 sequence (DNA): TGCAGTGCTAGCGACAATCAGCCCCAGCATTTT.

V gene TRBV12-3 or TRBV12-4 combines with J gene TRBJ1-5, with D unclear. V was clipped by 2 bases and J by 3 bases, with 5 bases between them. The CDR3 has 13 amino acids. The CDR3 is CASSLSPNQPQHF. The CDR3, as DNA: TGTGCCAGCAGTTTAAGCCCCAATCAGCCCCAGCATTTT.

This sequence joins TRBV5-5 and TRBJ2-1; 9 bases are shared with TRBD2. This CDR3 has 15 amino acids. The V gene end was trimmed by 1 base and the J gene end by 7 bases; junction bases not matched to a gene: 6. Germline V gene sequence: CDR1 SGHKS, CDR2 YYEKEE (reference sequence). The CDR3 protein is CASSLISAGGNEQFF. The CDR3 DNA is TGTGCCAGCAGCTTGATATCAGCGGGGGGAAATGAGCAGTTCTTC.

This chain connects TRBV27 to TRBJ2-5; D may match TRBD1 or TRBD2 (5 bases each). The germline CDR1 and CDR2 sequences are MNHEY and SMNVEV (reference sequence). The ends were cut back, 6 bases at V and 2 bases at J, with 16 bases in the middle. The CDR3 runs 15 residues. CDR3 sequence reads: CASRHDRDVQETQYF. DNA for the CDR3: TGTGCCAGCAGACATGACCGGGACGTTCAAGAGACCCAGTACTTC.

The chain employs TRBV3-1 (or the pseudogene TRBV3-2) and TRBJ1-1; D is unclear. The CDR3 spans 12 residues. Between the trimmed V and J ends, which lost 1 base and 11 bases, there was a span of 11 bases. Germline lookup yields CDR1 LGHDT and CDR2 YNNKEL (reference sequence). CDR3 DNA: TGTGCCAGCAGCCAAGCCGGAGCCCGGGCTTTCTTT. Translated, it gives CASSQAGARAFF.

J is TRBJ1-2 and V is TRBV3-1 (or the pseudogene TRBV3-2); D is unresolved. Per germline, CDR1 LGHDT and CDR2 YNNKEL (reference sequence). This CDR3 is built from 12 residues. V was cut by 5 bases and J by 5 bases, with 9 bases left in between. CDR3 protein: CASSSGLYGYTF. CDR3 bases: TGTGCCAGCAGCTCTGGACTGTATGGCTACACCTTC.

The CDR3 bases are TGTGCCAGCAGCTTAGATGGGGGCCTAGCGGGATTCACAGATACGCAGTATTTT. This codes for CASSLDGGLAGFTDTQYF. The chain employs TRBV7-2 and TRBJ2-3; TRBD2 matches at 9 bases. The CDR3 covers 18 residues. Germline assignment: CDR1 SGHTA and CDR2 FQGNSA. Trimming took 1 base from V and 2 from J; bases not matched to a gene: 10.

This clone has a handful of counts. The J gene is TRBJ2-7, the V gene TRBV30, with 9 positions matching TRBD1. The CDR3 runs 17 residues. Per the germline V gene, CDR1 is GTSNPN and CDR2 is SVGIG (reference sequence). Trimming cost V 3 bases and J 0 bases; bases outside gene matches: 12. The CDR3 DNA is TGTGCCTGGAGGCAGACTCCCGGACAGGGGACCTCCTACGAGCAGTACTTC. It yields the protein CAWRQTPGQGTSYEQYF.

The rearrangement links TRBV11-2 to TRBJ2-7; 12 nucleotides align to TRBD2. The CDR3 is made up of 17 amino acids. After removal of 0 bases from V and 3 bases from J, the junction contained 6 bases not matched to a gene. The germline V gene has CDR1 SGHAT and CDR2 FQNNGV. The CDR3 bases are TGTGCCAGCAGCTTAGATCAGTGGACTAGCGGGATCTACGAGCAGTACTTC. This encodes CASSLDQWTSGIYEQYF.

The V gene is TRBV28, the J gene TRBJ2-7, with D possibly being TRBD1 (5 bases). The CDR3 runs 13 residues. Germline CDR1 MDHEN, CDR2 SYDVKM. V was cut by 6 bases and J by 3 bases, with 12 bases left in between. As DNA, the CDR3 is TGTGCCAGCAGGGGCAGGGAAAACTACGAGCAGTACTTC. Translated, it gives CASRGRENYEQYF.